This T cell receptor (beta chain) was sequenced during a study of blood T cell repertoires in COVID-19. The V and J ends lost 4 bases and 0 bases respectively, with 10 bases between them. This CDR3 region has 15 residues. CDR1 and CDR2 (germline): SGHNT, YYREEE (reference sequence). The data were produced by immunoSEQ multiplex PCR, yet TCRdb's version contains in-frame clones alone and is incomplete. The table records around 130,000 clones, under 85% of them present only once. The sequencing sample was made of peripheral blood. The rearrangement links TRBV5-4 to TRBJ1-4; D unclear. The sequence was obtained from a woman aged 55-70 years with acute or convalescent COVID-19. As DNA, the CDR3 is TGTGCCAGCAGCCTTTCTACAGCAACTAATGAAAAACTGTTTTTT. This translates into CASSLSTATNEKLFF. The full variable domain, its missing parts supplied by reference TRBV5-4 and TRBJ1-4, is ETGVTQSPTHLIKTRGQQVTLRCSSQSGHNTVSWYQQALGQGPQFIFQYYREEENGRGNFPPRFSGLQFPNYSSELNVNALELDDSALYLCASSLSTATNEKLFFGSGTQLSVL.